The 8 T cell receptor beta chains given below trace back to one sample, sequenced in a study of CD8 T cells in ankylosing spondylitis. TCRdb fed the 5' RACE reads into MiXCR, producing one record per CDR3 protein. The repertoire holds 36,000 or so distinct CDR3 sequences, around 10% seen once, with 20% in the top ten. The sequencing input was synovial fluid, either unsorted or a sorted T cell fraction (not recorded which). The origin of the receptors is a male donor with ankylosing spondylitis.

This clonotype was found a few times. J is TRBJ2-2 and V is TRBV11-1; 12 positions match TRBD2. This CDR3 region has 20 residues. The J segment lost 4 bases and the V segment lost 4 bases, leaving 16 bases of the junction unmatched. Germline CDR1 SGHAT, CDR2 FQDESV (reference sequence). The CDR3 DNA reads TGTGCCAGCAGCTCGACTAGTCTTGTGACTAGCGGGAGTCGCACCGGGGAGCTGTTTTTT. Protein: CASSSTSLVTSGSRTGELFF.

This clonotype was recorded many times. The chain recombines TRBV28 with TRBJ2-7; D might be TRBD2 (6 bases). Germline V lookup: CDR1 MDHEN, CDR2 SYDVKM. The CDR3 totals 14 residues. Trimming left V 2 bases short and J 1 base short, with 9 bases between. CDR3 sequence (DNA): TGTGCCAGCAGTTTACTGCGGGAATCCTACGAGCAGTACTTC. It specifies CASSLLRESYEQYF.

At least ten counts were recorded for this clonotype. V usage is TRBV28 and J usage is TRBJ2-5, with 8 bases aligning to TRBD2. J gave up 2 bases and V 4 bases, and 6 bases lay outside the gene matches. The CDR3 sequence is 15 residues long. CDR1 is MDHEN, CDR2 SYDVKM, per germline. DNA of the CDR3: TGTGCCAGCAGTTCCCCGGGGGGGCTTCAAGAGACCCAGTACTTC. This encodes CASSSPGGLQETQYF.

The chain joins TRBV29-1 to TRBJ1-2; D not resolved. The CDR3 loop spans 11 amino acids. V gave up 4 bases and J gave up 8 bases, with 11 bases separating them. Per the germline V gene, CDR1 is SQVTM and CDR2 is ANQGSEA. For the CDR3, the DNA is TGCAGCGTTGGTGCAGGCTACGGCTACACCTTC. As protein: CSVGAGYGYTF.

This chain uses TRBV7-8 with TRBJ2-1; D not resolved. Trimming removed 5 bases from V and 4 bases from J, with 15 bases in between. Germline V gene data show CDR1 as SGHVS and CDR2 as FQNEAQ. The CDR3 contains 15 residues. CDR3 nucleotide sequence: TGTGCCAGCAGCCTACAGATAACAATTTACAATGAGCAGTTCTTC. This translates into CASSLQITIYNEQFF.

Many counts were recorded for this clonotype. V is TRBV19 and J is TRBJ1-5, with D uncertain. This CDR3 region has 15 residues. V lost 7 bases and J lost 0, with 13 bases in between. Germline lookup yields CDR1 LNHDA and CDR2 SQIVND (reference sequence). The CDR3 DNA reads TGTGCCAGTAAAACAGCTACTTATAGCAATCAGCCCCAGCATTTT. Translating it yields CASKTATYSNQPQHF. Filled out from reference TRBV19 and TRBJ1-5, the complete variable domain reads DGGITQSPKYLFRKEGQNVTLSCEQNLNHDAMYWYRQDPGQGLRLIYYSQIVNDFQKGDIAEGYSVSREKKESFPLTVTSAQKNPTAFYLCASKTATYSNQPQHFGDGTRLSIL.

The chain combines TRBV28 with TRBJ2-5; D may be TRBD1 (7 bases). V lost 2 bases and J lost 1, with 14 bases in between. This CDR3 has 16 residues. CDR1 is MDHEN, CDR2 SYDVKM, per germline. CDR3 in amino acids: CASSLRRGRVQETQYF. The CDR3 nucleotides are TGTGCCAGCAGTTTACGGAGGGGGCGCGTCCAAGAGACCCAGTACTTC.

This clonotype was picked up many times. V usage is TRBV28 and J usage is TRBJ1-2; 7 bases align to TRBD1. In germline, CDR1 is MDHEN, CDR2 SYDVKM. CDR3 length: 15 amino acids. J was trimmed by 4 bases and V by 11 bases; bases with no gene match: 16. The CDR3 DNA reads as TGTGCCCCCCCTAGAAAGGGGGCGACCTCCTATGGCTACACCTTC. Translating gives CAPPRKGATSYGYTF.